This T cell receptor (beta chain) was sequenced in a study of early T cells in non-severe SARS-CoV-2 infection. Broader study findings: VDJdb matching, biased toward anti-spike CD8 responses, missed private and CD4 specificities.

CDR3 length equals 22 residues. The germline CDR1 and CDR2 sequences are SSHAT and FNYEAQ (reference sequence). The sample holds many counts of this clonotype. No antigen is known for it. Compared with germline, one end of the junction differs, possibly owing to a read error. Unique molecular identifier tags were affixed to discrete cDNA molecules. MiXCR was run by TCRdb on the 5' RACE reads, yielding one entry per CDR3 protein. The data show about 39,000 distinct CDR3 sequences, roughly 4% seen once. The chain combines TRBV7-7 with TRBJ2-3; 9 positions agree with TRBD2. Sequenced input: whole blood. The receptor comes from an adult who was a healthcare worker with PCR-confirmed SARS-CoV-2 infection or an uninfected control (not recorded which). Written as DNA, the CDR3 is TGTGCTAGCAGCGTCGAGAAGACTCGAATTCGTAATGGCGGGAGGGGGAAAGATACGCAGTATTTT. This gives the protein CASSVEKTRIRNGGRGKDTQYF.